The clone carrying this TCR beta chain was seen ten or more times. Per germline, CDR1 MNHEY and CDR2 SVGAGI. This CDR3 has 15 residues. Trimming removed 0 bases at V and 2 bases at J, with 9 bases between. The data derive from a study of kidney transplant recipient with SARS-CoV-2 infection. TCRdb re-analysed the reads in MiXCR, keeping a single row per CDR3 protein. Of fewer than 250,000 distinct CDR3 sequences in the sample, roughly 26% were seen once. Source: a blood sample, taken at baseline and on day 111 from a kidney transplant recipient. The chain employs TRBV6-5 and TRBJ2-3; perhaps D is TRBD1 or TRBD2 (5 bases each). The sequence was obtained from a male patient between 25 and 40 years old who had COVID-19 and was a kidney transplant recipient. Some T cells may trace back to the graft donor. The CDR3 bases are TGTGCCAGCAGTTACTCACGGGACCCCACAGATACGCAGTATTTT. This encodes CASSYSRDPTDTQYF.